This T cell receptor (beta chain) came from a study of T cells after yellow fever vaccination. Study-level points and caveats: Peaking faster, on day 5 versus 15, the secondary response was nonetheless weaker. Subsequent to the booster, the majority of primary-vaccination clones reappeared (around 95% CD4, more than 70% CD8). There was a possibility that FACS-sorted repertoires contained abundant clonotypes contaminating from the bulk population.

This clonotype appeared many times. As yet, its antigen is unknown. The authors made TCR cDNA by 5'RACE template switching, adding a universal primer site and UMIs. MiXCR, run by TCRdb on the 5' RACE reads, gives a single entry per CDR3 protein. The sample lists 300,000 to 450,000 distinct CDR3 sequences; 6.2% were seen once. This clonotype was obtained from a man between 25 and 39 years old who received the YFV17D yellow fever vaccine. The sample in question was PBMCs, obtained 5 days after the yellow fever booster vaccination.

CDR3 in amino acids: CASRASYNEQFF. The DNA for the CDR3 is TGTGCCAGCAGGGCCTCCTACAATGAGCAGTTCTTC. The chain employs TRBV12-3 or TRBV12-4 and TRBJ2-1; D uncertain. The CDR3 runs 12 residues. V gave up 6 bases and J gave up 0 bases, with 3 bases separating them.